The rows below give T cell receptor beta chains drawn from one sample of a study of blood T cell repertoires in COVID-19. Here immunoSEQ multiplex PCR was the method, and the copy in TCRdb shows in-frame clones only, minus some. Of 140,000 to 150,000 clones listed, around 89% are singletons. Specimen: peripheral blood. These receptors all stem from a man in his sixties with active or convalescent COVID-19. The CDR3 runs from the conserved cysteine through the conserved F or W. A D gene is named only where the DNA matches it firmly. The listing skips clone size in some rows; elsewhere it reads once, few, many or a size class.

D gene,CDR3 length,clone size,J gene,V gene,CDR3 protein,CDR3 DNA
NA,12,NA,TRBJ1-1,TRBV3-1/TRBV3-2,CASSLWTGEAFF,TGTGCCAGCAGCCTTTGGACGGGGGAAGCTTTCTTT
TRBD2,16,NA,TRBJ2-1,TRBV5-4,CASSLPGRGARNEQFF,TGTGCCAGCAGCTTGCCCGGGCGGGGGGCCAGGAATGAGCAGTTCTTC
TRBD1,14,NA,TRBJ1-1,TRBV4-2,CASSQSGTGVEAFF,TGTGCCAGCAGCCAATCCGGGACAGGGGTTGAAGCTTTCTTT
TRBD1,16,NA,TRBJ2-2,TRBV13,CASSLVPQGAGGELFF,TGTGCCAGCAGCTTAGTACCACAGGGGGCAGGCGGGGAGCTGTTTTTT
NA,12,NA,TRBJ1-2,TRBV6-5,CATNQGLIGYTF,TGTGCCACCAACCAGGGTTTGATTGGCTACACCTTC
TRBD1,14,NA,TRBJ2-7,TRBV19,CASKNRGAAYEQYF,TGTGCCAGTAAAAACAGGGGGGCCGCCTACGAGCAGTACTTC
NA,15,NA,TRBJ1-6,TRBV28,CASSLGRGRNSPLHF,TGTGCCAGCAGTTTAGGGAGGGGTCGGAATTCACCCCTCCACTTT
TRBD1,15,NA,TRBJ1-2,TRBV10-3,CAISAGTGRDYGYTF,TGTGCCATCAGTGCCGGGACAGGGCGGGACTATGGCTACACCTTC
TRBD1,16,NA,TRBJ2-1,TRBV5-4,CASSLGPGTGSSEQFF,TGTGCCAGCAGCTTGGGCCCGGGGACAGGGTCCTCTGAGCAGTTCTTC
NA,13,NA,TRBJ2-7,TRBV19,CASSISRTYEQYF,TGTGCCAGTAGTATAAGCCGAACCTACGAGCAGTACTTC
NA,16,NA,TRBJ2-7,TRBV5-5,CASSPPGGESSYEQYF,TGTGCCAGCAGCCCCCCCGGAGGGGAATCCTCCTACGAGCAGTACTTC
NA,18,once,TRBJ2-7,TRBV5-5,CASSLTLKTGEGSYEQYF,TGTGCCAGCAGCCTCACTCTAAAGACAGGGGAGGGCTCTTACGAGCAGTACTTC
NA,15,NA,TRBJ1-4,TRBV25-1,CASSGTGPTNEKLFF,TGTGCCAGCAGTGGAACCGGTCCTACCAATGAAAAACTGTTTTTT
TRBD1,15,NA,TRBJ1-1,TRBV5-1,CASSPLGQEYTEAFF,TGCGCCAGCAGCCCACTGGGACAGGAGTACACTGAAGCTTTCTTT
TRBD2,17,NA,TRBJ2-7,TRBV10-3,CAIKGASGRASSNEQYF,TGTGCCATCAAGGGGGCTAGCGGGAGGGCCAGTTCGAACGAGCAGTACTTC
NA,16,NA,TRBJ2-7,TRBV2,CASSDQQGKISYEQYF,TGTGCCAGCAGTGATCAACAGGGAAAAATCTCCTACGAGCAGTACTTC